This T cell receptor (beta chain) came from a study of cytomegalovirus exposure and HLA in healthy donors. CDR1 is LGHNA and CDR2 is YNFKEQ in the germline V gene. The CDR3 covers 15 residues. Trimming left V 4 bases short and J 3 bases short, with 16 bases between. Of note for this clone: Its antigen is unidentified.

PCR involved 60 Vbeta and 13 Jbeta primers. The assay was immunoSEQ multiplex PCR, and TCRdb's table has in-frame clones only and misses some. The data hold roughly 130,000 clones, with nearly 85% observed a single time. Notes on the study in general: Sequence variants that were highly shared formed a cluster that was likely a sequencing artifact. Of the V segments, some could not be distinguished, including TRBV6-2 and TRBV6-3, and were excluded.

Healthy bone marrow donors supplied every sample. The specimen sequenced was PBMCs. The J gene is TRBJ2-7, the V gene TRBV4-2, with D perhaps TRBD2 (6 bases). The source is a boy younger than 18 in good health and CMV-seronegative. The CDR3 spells CASSLAGSGVYEQYF. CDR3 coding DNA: TGTGCCAGCAGCCTCGCGGGTAGCGGAGTCTACGAGCAGTACTTC.